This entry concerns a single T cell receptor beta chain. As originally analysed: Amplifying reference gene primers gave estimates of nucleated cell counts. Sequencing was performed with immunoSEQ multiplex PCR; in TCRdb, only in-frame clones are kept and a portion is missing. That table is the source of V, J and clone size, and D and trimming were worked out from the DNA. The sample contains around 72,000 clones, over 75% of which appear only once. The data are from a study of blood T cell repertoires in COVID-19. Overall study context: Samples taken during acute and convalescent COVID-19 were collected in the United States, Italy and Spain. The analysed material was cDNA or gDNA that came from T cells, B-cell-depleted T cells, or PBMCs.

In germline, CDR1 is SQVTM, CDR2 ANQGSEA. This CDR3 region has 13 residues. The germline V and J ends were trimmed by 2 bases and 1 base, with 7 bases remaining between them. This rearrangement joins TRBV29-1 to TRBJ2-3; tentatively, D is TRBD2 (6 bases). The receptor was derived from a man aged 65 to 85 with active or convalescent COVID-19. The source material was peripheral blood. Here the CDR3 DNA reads TGCAGCGTTGAACCTAGCGGCACAGATACGCAGTATTTT. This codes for CSVEPSGTDTQYF.